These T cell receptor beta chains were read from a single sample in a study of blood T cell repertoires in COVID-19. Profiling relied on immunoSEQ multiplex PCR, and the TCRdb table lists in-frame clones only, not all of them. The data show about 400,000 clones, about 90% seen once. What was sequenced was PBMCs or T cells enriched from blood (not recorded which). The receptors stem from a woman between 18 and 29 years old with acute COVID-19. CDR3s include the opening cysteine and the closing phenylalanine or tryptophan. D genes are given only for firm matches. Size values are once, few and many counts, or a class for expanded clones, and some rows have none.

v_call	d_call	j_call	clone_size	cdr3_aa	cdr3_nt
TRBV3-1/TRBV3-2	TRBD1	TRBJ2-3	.	CASSSPGQTDTQYF	TGTGCCAGCAGTTCCCCGGGACAGACAGATACGCAGTATTTT
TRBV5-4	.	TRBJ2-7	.	CASSSGTGGSYEQYF	TGTGCCAGCAGCTCCGGGACCGGGGGCTCCTACGAGCAGTACTTC
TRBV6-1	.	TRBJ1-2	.	CASSLHPTDSGGYTF	TGTGCCAGCAGCCTGCACCCGACTGACTCCGGGGGCTACACCTTC
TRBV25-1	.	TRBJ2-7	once	CASKQGLGSEQYF	TGTGCCAGCAAGCAGGGCTTGGGCTCCGAGCAGTACTTC
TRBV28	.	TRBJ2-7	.	CASSLGAQWWDEQYF	TGTGCCAGCAGTTTAGGAGCCCAATGGTGGGACGAGCAGTACTTC
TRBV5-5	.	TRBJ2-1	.	CASSYVGGYNEQFF	TGTGCCAGCAGCTACGTGGGGGGTTACAATGAGCAGTTCTTC
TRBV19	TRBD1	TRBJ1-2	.	CASRAGTGAYGYTF	TGTGCCAGTAGAGCCGGGACAGGGGCCTATGGCTACACCTTC
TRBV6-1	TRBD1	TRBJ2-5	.	CASSEQGAQETQYF	TGTGCCAGCAGTGAACAGGGGGCTCAAGAGACCCAGTACTTC
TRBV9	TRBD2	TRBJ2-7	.	CASSPLAGAVGEQYF	TGTGCCAGCAGCCCCTTAGCGGGAGCAGTGGGCGAGCAGTACTTC
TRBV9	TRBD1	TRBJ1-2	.	CASSVAPFRGEYYGYTF	TGTGCCAGCAGCGTAGCTCCATTCAGGGGGGAGTACTATGGCTACACCTTC
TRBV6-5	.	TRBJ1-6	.	CASSGTMNSPLHF	TGTGCCAGCTCCGGGACAATGAATTCACCCCTCCACTTT
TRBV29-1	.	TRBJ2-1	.	CSVVWGETVQFF	TGCAGCGTTGTGTGGGGGGAAACGGTGCAGTTCTTC
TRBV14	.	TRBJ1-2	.	CASSQRGQTRNYGYTF	TGTGCCAGCAGCCAAAGAGGACAAACAAGAAACTATGGCTACACCTTC
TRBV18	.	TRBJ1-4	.	CASSPSVEKLFF	TGTGCCAGCTCACCGTCGGTCGAAAAACTGTTTTTT
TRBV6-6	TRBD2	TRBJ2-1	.	CASSYYGTSDIEQFF	TGTGCCAGCAGTTACTATGGGACTAGCGATATTGAGCAGTTCTTC
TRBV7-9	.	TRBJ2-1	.	CASSSLQFNEQFF	TGTGCCAGCAGCTCCCTACAGTTTAATGAGCAGTTCTTC
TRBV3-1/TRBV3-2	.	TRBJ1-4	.	CASSQVSQGRWDEKLFF	TGTGCCAGCAGCCAAGTGTCACAGGGTCGGTGGGATGAAAAACTGTTTTTT
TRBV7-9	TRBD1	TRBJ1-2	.	CASSLPGQGTTNYGYTF	TGTGCCAGCAGCTTACCGGGACAGGGAACGACTAACTATGGCTACACCTTC
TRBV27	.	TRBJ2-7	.	CASRTPRGPSYEQYF	TGTGCCAGCCGAACCCCGCGGGGGCCCTCCTACGAGCAGTACTTC
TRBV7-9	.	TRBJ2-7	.	CASSSRSGGHYEQYF	TGTGCCAGCAGCTCCCGTTCGGGGGGCCACTACGAGCAGTACTTC
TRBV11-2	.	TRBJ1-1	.	CASSFLNTEAFF	TGTGCCAGCAGCTTTCTTAACACTGAAGCTTTCTTT
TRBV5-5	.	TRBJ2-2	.	CASSFRGQTGELFF	TGTGCCAGCAGCTTCAGGGGTCAGACCGGGGAGCTGTTTTTT
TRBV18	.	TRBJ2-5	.	CASSPAAETQYF	TGTGCCAGCTCACCGGCGGCAGAGACCCAGTACTTC
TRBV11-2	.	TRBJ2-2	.	CASSLDKNTGELFF	TGTGCCAGCAGCCTTGACAAGAACACCGGGGAGCTGTTTTTT
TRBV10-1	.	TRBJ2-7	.	CASSESRLPSYEQYF	TGCGCCAGCAGTGAGTCGAGACTTCCCTCCTACGAGCAGTACTTC
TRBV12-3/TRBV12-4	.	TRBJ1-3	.	CASSPGVGNTIYF	TGTGCCAGCAGTCCAGGGGTTGGAAACACCATATATTTT
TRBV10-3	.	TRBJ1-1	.	CAIGVSTEAFF	TGTGCCATCGGAGTCTCCACTGAAGCTTTCTTT
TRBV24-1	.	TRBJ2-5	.	CATSDSRLQETQYF	TGTGCCACCAGTGATAGCAGGCTACAAGAGACCCAGTACTTC
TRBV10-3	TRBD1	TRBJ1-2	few	CAISETQGAIYGYTF	TGTGCCATCAGTGAGACCCAGGGGGCGATCTATGGCTACACCTTC
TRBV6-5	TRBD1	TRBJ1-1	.	CASLTQGVDAFF	TGTGCCAGCCTGACCCAGGGGGTCGACGCTTTCTTT
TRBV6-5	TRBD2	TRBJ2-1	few	CASSSAGLAPVNEQFF	TGTGCCAGCAGTTCCGCCGGACTAGCGCCCGTCAATGAGCAGTTCTTC
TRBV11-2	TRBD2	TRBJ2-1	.	CASSFFVTRTSGRELGQFF	TGTGCCAGCAGCTTTTTTGTTACCCGGACTAGCGGGAGAGAATTAGGGCAGTTCTTC
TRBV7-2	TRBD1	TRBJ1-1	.	CASSPRRGRDTEAFF	TGTGCCAGCAGCCCTCGCAGGGGGCGCGACACTGAAGCTTTCTTT
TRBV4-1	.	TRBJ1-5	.	CASSQTGGSDQPQHF	TGCGCCAGCAGCCAAACGGGAGGGTCCGATCAGCCCCAGCATTTT
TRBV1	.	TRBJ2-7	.	CTKLRKTSPEQYF	TGCACCAAACTCCGTAAGACTAGCCCCGAGCAGTACTTC
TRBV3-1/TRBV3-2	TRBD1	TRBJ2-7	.	CASSQDIFGTDSYEQYF	TGTGCCAGCAGCCAAGATATCTTCGGGACAGACTCCTACGAGCAGTACTTC
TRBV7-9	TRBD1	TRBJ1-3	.	CASSLQGDRGSGNTIYF	TGTGCCAGCAGCTTACAGGGGGACAGGGGCTCTGGAAACACCATATATTTT
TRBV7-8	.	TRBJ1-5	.	CASSPQGYSNQPQHF	TGTGCCAGCAGCCCCCAGGGATATAGCAATCAGCCCCAGCATTTT
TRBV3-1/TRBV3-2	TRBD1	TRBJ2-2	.	CASGDRGKTGELFF	TGTGCCAGCGGGGACAGGGGCAAGACCGGGGAGCTGTTTTTT
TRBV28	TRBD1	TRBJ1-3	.	CASSGLGQGAFGNTIYF	TGTGCCAGCAGTGGGTTAGGGCAGGGGGCATTTGGAAACACCATATATTTT
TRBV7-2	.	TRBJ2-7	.	CASSRGTYEQYF	TGTGCCAGCAGCCGCGGGACCTACGAGCAGTACTTC
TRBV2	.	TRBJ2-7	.	CASSHRGYEQYF	TGTGCCAGCAGCCATCGGGGCTACGAGCAGTACTTC
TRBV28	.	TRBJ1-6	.	CASSLRGLPSPLHF	TGTGCCAGCAGTTTACGGGGACTACCTTCACCCCTCCACTTT
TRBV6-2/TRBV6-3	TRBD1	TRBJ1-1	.	CASSWGYGTGGTEAFF	TGTGCCAGCAGCTGGGGATACGGGACAGGGGGCACTGAAGCTTTCTTT
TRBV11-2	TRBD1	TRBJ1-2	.	CASSNRDRGYGYTF	TGTGCCAGCAGCAACCGGGACAGGGGTTATGGCTACACCTTC
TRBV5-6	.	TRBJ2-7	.	CASSLLAGSSYEQYF	TGTGCCAGCAGCCTCTTGGCGGGGAGCTCCTACGAGCAGTACTTC
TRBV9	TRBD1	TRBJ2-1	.	CASSERTGYSYNEQFF	TGTGCCAGCAGCGAGAGGACAGGCTACTCCTACAATGAGCAGTTCTTC
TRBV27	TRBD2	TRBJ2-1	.	CASSPSSGVYNEQFF	TGTGCCAGCAGTCCATCTAGCGGAGTCTACAATGAGCAGTTCTTC